In its sample, the clone carrying this T cell receptor beta chain was seen a few times. The antigen is unknown. The CDR3 totals 14 residues. V was pared by 2 bases and J by 7 bases, with 17 bases between. The germline V gene has CDR1 GTSNPN and CDR2 SVGIG (reference sequence). The data derive from a study of T cell responses to AZD1222 COVID-19 vaccine. Across the study: It was second doses at about 4 or about 12 weeks that were pooled. Study-wide points: Just a handful of people given AZD1222 tested seropositive at baseline. The reported proportion of spike-specific TCRs targeting unmutated variant regions was nearly half. Most donors were white British and more were female, and clonal diversity was possibly underestimated.

This table comes from immunoSEQ multiplex PCR, and its TCRdb copy is limited to in-frame clones, with some not included. The sample yields about 100,000 clones, 85% to 90% seen once. The chain links TRBV30 to TRBJ1-2, with a tentative D call TRBD1 (5 bases). The receptor was derived from an adult in good health. The sample was peripheral blood, taken on day 0 of AZD1222 vaccination. The CDR3 DNA is TGTGCCTGGAGTCAAAGGGACCGAGCGGGTGGCTACACCTTC. Translated, it gives CAWSQRDRAGGYTF.